The clone carrying this T cell receptor (beta chain) has only a few counts. V lost 4 bases and J lost 5; bases outside the gene matches: 12. Germline CDR1 is SGHNT and CDR2 is YYREEE (reference sequence). This CDR3 is built from 17 residues. The data were taken from a study of blood T cell repertoires in COVID-19. As for the study in general: COVID-19 samples from acute and convalescent phases originated in the United States, Italy and Spain. Nucleic acid was either cDNA or gDNA, and it came from T cells, B-cell-depleted T cells, or PBMCs.

Methods used by the authors: Amplification of reference gene primers provided the estimated nucleated cell counts. Data came from immunoSEQ multiplex PCR; TCRdb stores just in-frame clones and leaves some out. From that table come the V and J calls and clone size; the DNA was used to work out D and trimming. This sample has 200,000 to 300,000 clones; around 86% occur once, and the top ten carry over 4%. Seattle patients were enrolled while actively infected and followed longitudinally. Sequencing was performed on peripheral blood. This chain links TRBV5-4 with TRBJ2-5; 12 bases align to TRBD2. This sequence was found in a woman aged 60 to 75 with COVID-19, enrolled during active disease. DNA of the CDR3: TGTGCCAGCAGCGAGGGGCTAGCGGGAGGGCCTTTCGAGACCCAGTACTTC. Its translation: CASSEGLAGGPFETQYF. Complete variable domain (other parts from reference TRBV5-4 and TRBJ2-5): ETGVTQSPTHLIKTRGQQVTLRCSSQSGHNTVSWYQQALGQGPQFIFQYYREEENGRGNFPPRFSGLQFPNYSSELNVNALELDDSALYLCASSEGLAGGPFETQYFGPGTRLLVL.